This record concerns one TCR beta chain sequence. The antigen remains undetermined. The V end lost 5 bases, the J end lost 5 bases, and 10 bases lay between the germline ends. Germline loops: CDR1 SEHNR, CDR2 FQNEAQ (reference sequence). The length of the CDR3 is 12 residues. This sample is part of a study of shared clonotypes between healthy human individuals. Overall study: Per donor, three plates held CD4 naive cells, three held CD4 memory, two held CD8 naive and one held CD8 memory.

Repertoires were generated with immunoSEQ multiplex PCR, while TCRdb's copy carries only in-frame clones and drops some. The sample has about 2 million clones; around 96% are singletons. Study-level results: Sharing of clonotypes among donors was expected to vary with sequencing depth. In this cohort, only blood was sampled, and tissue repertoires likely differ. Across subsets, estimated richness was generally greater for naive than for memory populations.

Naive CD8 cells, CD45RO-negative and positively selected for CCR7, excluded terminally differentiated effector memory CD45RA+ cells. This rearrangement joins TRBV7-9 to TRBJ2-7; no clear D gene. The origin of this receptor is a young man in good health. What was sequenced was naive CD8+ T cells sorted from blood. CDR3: CASSPGRNEQYF. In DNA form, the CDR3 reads TGTGCCAGCAGCCCCGGAAGAAACGAGCAGTACTTC.